Listed below are T cell receptor beta chains from one sample, sequenced in a study of identical twins. TCRdb itself ran the 5' RACE reads through MiXCR, one entry per CDR3 protein. The data contain about 100,000 distinct CDR3 sequences, just under 6% of them seen just once; the ten biggest clones take up approximately 12%. Sequences were obtained from memory T cells sorted from blood. Every receptor here comes from a woman aged 45-59 years in good health. CDR3s include the opening cysteine and the closing phenylalanine or tryptophan. The D gene is left open where the match is weak. The size entry gives once, few, many, or a class for an expanded clone.

TRBV3-1,-,many,TRBJ2-1,TGTGCCAGCAGCCAAGATGGCCCTTCCCAGCGGAATGAGCAGTTCTTC,CASSQDGPSQRNEQFF
TRBV9,-,many,TRBJ2-4,TGTGCCAGCAGCGTAGGACTTGGGGTCAGGACGGACATTCAGTACTTC,CASSVGLGVRTDIQYF
TRBV7-2,-,few,TRBJ2-1,TGTGCCAGCAGCTTAGCGGTGGGAGGCTCCTACAATGAGCAGTTCTTC,CASSLAVGGSYNEQFF
TRBV6-1,TRBD1,few,TRBJ1-2,TGTGCCAGCAGTGAATTCGAGACAGGGGGCGCGGGCTACACCTTC,CASSEFETGGAGYTF
TRBV20-1,TRBD1,many,TRBJ1-1,TGCAGTGCCCCGGACAGGGTCGGCACTGAAGCTTTCTTT,CSAPDRVGTEAFF
TRBV6-6,TRBD2,many,TRBJ2-1,TGTGCCAGCAGTTATCAAGCGGGAGGGCGAAATGAGCAGTTCTTC,CASSYQAGGRNEQFF
TRBV7-8,-,many,TRBJ2-6,TGTGCCAGCAGCTCCTATCGGACTGGGGCCAACGTCCTGACTTTC,CASSSYRTGANVLTF
TRBV20-1,TRBD2,few,TRBJ2-3,TGCAGTGCTACCCCCGGGCCGGGGACTAGCGGATTCACAGATACGCAGTATTTT,CSATPGPGTSGFTDTQYF
TRBV4-1,TRBD2,few,TRBJ2-2,TGCGCCAGCAGCCAAGGTGGCGGGAGGGGCGGGGAGCTGTTTTTT,CASSQGGGRGGELFF
TRBV7-8,TRBD2,many,TRBJ2-1,TGTGCCAGCAGCTCGAGACTAGCGGTATTCTTC,CASSSRLAVFF
TRBV5-1,-,many,TRBJ1-1,TGCGCCAGCAGCTTGGCTGGGGGCAGAGAAGCTTTCTTT,CASSLAGGREAFF
TRBV20-1,-,many,TRBJ2-1,TGCAGTGCGCCCGATCTCTCCTACAATGAGCAGTTCTTC,CSAPDLSYNEQFF
TRBV6-1,-,many,TRBJ2-7,TGTGCCAGCAGTGTACGGATGCTTTGGGGGTACGAGCAGTACTTC,CASSVRMLWGYEQYF
TRBV5-1,TRBD2,many,TRBJ2-2,TGCGCCAGCGAGCGGGAGATAAACACCGGGGAGCTGTTTTTT,CASEREINTGELFF
TRBV29-1,-,many,TRBJ2-1,TGCAGCGGGGGTTTCGACAATGAGCAGTTCTTC,CSGGFDNEQFF
TRBV24-1,-,many,TRBJ2-1,TGTGCCACCAGTGATCCGGGGACCTACAATGAGCAGTTCTTC,CATSDPGTYNEQFF
TRBV2,-,many,TRBJ2-1,TGTGCCAGCAGTGAAAGGCGGGAAATCTACAATGAGCAGTTCTTC,CASSERREIYNEQFF